The 27 T cell receptor beta chains reported below all come from one sample, sequenced in a study of T cell changes during pregnancy in multiple sclerosis. The method was immunoSEQ multiplex PCR; TCRdb's version includes in-frame clones alone and lacks a portion of them. The profile covers 25,000 to 35,000 clones, with approximately 90% appearing a single time and 4.8% taken by the ten largest. The specimen comprised peripheral blood, sampled in the first trimester of pregnancy. Every receptor here comes from a female donor in good health, enrolled as a control in a pregnancy study.

This chain links TRBV29-1 with TRBJ2-5; 9 bases are a match to TRBD1. Losses at the gene ends were 6 bases for V and 4 bases for J; bases not matched to a gene: 9. The CDR3 has 14 residues. CDR1 and CDR2 from the germline V gene are SQVTM and ANQGSEA. The CDR3 bases are TGCAGCGTGGGGGGGACAGGGAAGAGAGAGACCCAGTACTTC. Its translation is CSVGGTGKRETQYF.

The rearrangement joins TRBV9 to TRBJ1-4, with 9 bases aligning to TRBD1. This CDR3 spans 16 amino acids. Germline CDR1 reads SGDLS; CDR2 reads YYNGEE. V trimming: 0 bases; J trimming: 7 bases; junction bases outside the gene matches: 7. CDR3 amino acids: CASSVGGTGYGEKLFF. The CDR3 region has the DNA TGTGCCAGCAGCGTAGGGGGGACAGGGTATGGTGAAAAACTGTTTTTT.

This clone was recorded once. This chain connects TRBV25-1 to TRBJ1-4; D remains unclear. The CDR3 is 14 residues long. The germline V gene has CDR1 MGHDK and CDR2 SYGVNS. V was trimmed by 1 base and J by 8 bases, leaving 11 bases between them. CDR3: CASSESGFSEKLFF. CDR3 coding DNA: TGTGCCAGCAGTGAATCCGGGTTTTCAGAAAAACTGTTTTTT.

On this clone: Distinct nucleotide sequences in the sample also encode this CDR3. The rearrangement joins TRBV18 to TRBJ1-1; D possibly corresponds to TRBD1 (5 bases). Germline V gene sequence: CDR1 KGHSH, CDR2 LQKENI. The CDR3 runs to 14 residues. The V end lost 2 bases, the J end lost 0 bases, and 7 bases lay between the germline ends. The CDR3 sequence is CASSPTGLNTEAFF. CDR3 DNA: TGTGCCAGCTCACCAACAGGCCTGAACACTGAAGCTTTCTTT.

This chain uses TRBV11-2 with TRBJ1-1; D not certain. The V end lost 1 base, the J end lost 6 bases, and 18 bases lay between the germline ends. Germline V gene lookup returns CDR1 SGHAT and CDR2 FQNNGV. The CDR3 has 16 amino acids. CDR3 residues: CASSLGVGPPSAEAFF. The CDR3 nucleotides read TGTGCCAGCAGCTTAGGCGTTGGGCCACCCTCCGCTGAAGCTTTCTTT.

The J gene is TRBJ1-1, the V gene TRBV29-1; TRBD1 aligns across 7 bases. Germline assignment: CDR1 SQVTM and CDR2 ANQGSEA. Germline trimming cut 7 bases from V and 2 bases from J; bases unmatched to any gene: 7. The CDR3 length is 13 residues. The CDR3 sequence: CSADRAINTEAFF. CDR3 DNA sequence: TGCAGCGCAGACAGGGCTATAAACACTGAAGCTTTCTTT.

This sequence joins TRBV19 and TRBJ1-1, with 7 bases fitting TRBD1. This CDR3 has 13 residues. V lost 5 bases and J lost 5; bases outside the gene matches: 5. Germline CDR1 and CDR2: LNHDA and SQIVND (reference sequence). CDR3 sequence: CASSVSGGTEAFF. Written as DNA, the CDR3 is TGTGCCAGTAGTGTGTCAGGGGGAACTGAAGCTTTCTTT.

V is TRBV27 and J is TRBJ1-2, with 8 bases aligning to TRBD1. V dropped 5 bases and J dropped 6; count of bases not matched to a gene: 14. CDR1 is MNHEY, CDR2 SMNVEV, per germline (reference sequence). This CDR3 has 16 amino acids. In DNA, the CDR3 is TGTGCCAGCAGTGCCTACTTCGGACAGGGTGTGGATGGCTACACCTTC. Protein: CASSAYFGQGVDGYTF.

This clone was recorded once. The chain combines TRBV27 with TRBJ1-5; 10 nucleotides align to TRBD1. Looked up from germline, CDR1 is MNHEY and CDR2 is SMNVEV (reference sequence). Germline trimming cut 0 bases from V and 0 bases from J; bases unmatched to any gene: 14. The length of the CDR3 is 21 residues. The CDR3 bases are TGTGCCAGCAGTTTATCGGGTCGGGACAGGGGAATTGGTGATAGCAATCAGCCCCAGCATTTT. Protein product: CASSLSGRDRGIGDSNQPQHF.

The chain combines TRBV11-3 with TRBJ1-1; D remains unclear. The CDR3 contains 14 residues. The germline V gene has CDR1 SGHNT and CDR2 YENEEA. V was trimmed by 1 base and J by 1 base, leaving 7 bases between them. CDR3 amino acids: CASSLVGENTEAFF. The CDR3 bases are TGTGCCAGCAGCTTAGTGGGAGAGAACACTGAAGCTTTCTTT.

The CDR3 nucleotides are TGTGCCAGTAGTCTCACTAGCGGGGGCCGGGCTAACCAGTACTTC. Translating gives CASSLTSGGRANQYF. This rearrangement joins TRBV19 to TRBJ2-5, with 11 bases matching TRBD2. With 5 bases clipped from V and 10 bases from J, the junction kept 12 bases outside the gene matches. Germline V gene sequence: CDR1 LNHDA, CDR2 SQIVND (reference sequence). This CDR3 has 15 residues.

This chain links TRBV19 with TRBJ1-2; a possible D gene is TRBD1 (5 bases). The CDR3 extends over 15 amino acids. V shed 1 base and J shed 5 bases, with 14 bases lying between them. Germline V lookup: CDR1 LNHDA, CDR2 SQIVND (reference sequence). The CDR3: CASSIVDRRIYGYTF. The DNA for the CDR3 is TGTGCCAGTAGTATAGTCGACAGACGGATATATGGCTACACCTTC.

The V and J genes are TRBV25-1 and TRBJ1-5, with 9 nucleotides matching TRBD1. Germline V gene lookup returns CDR1 MGHDK and CDR2 SYGVNS. J was trimmed by 7 bases and V by 3 bases; bases with no gene match: 4. The CDR3 runs 14 residues. In DNA form, the CDR3 reads TGTGCCAGCAGTGAGTGGGACAGGGCCCAGCCCCAGCATTTT. Its protein is CASSEWDRAQPQHF.

Here the CDR3 DNA reads TGTGCCAGCTCACCTGGACAGGGAAGAACTGAAGCTTTCTTT. The encoded protein is CASSPGQGRTEAFF. The chain is built from TRBV18 and TRBJ1-1, with 8 nucleotides matching TRBD1. The V gene's germline CDR1 is KGHSH and CDR2 LQKENI. Trimming took 3 bases from V and 5 from J; bases not matched to a gene: 5. There are 14 residues in the CDR3.

The V gene is TRBV14, the J gene TRBJ2-7; the D is unclear. Germline V gives CDR1 SGHDN, CDR2 FVKESK. This CDR3 comprises 13 residues. V lost 4 bases, J lost 2 bases, and 9 bases lay in between. In nucleotides, the CDR3 is TGTGCCAGCAGCCTATTCGGAGCCTACGAGCAGTACTTC. This sequence encodes CASSLFGAYEQYF.

The chain combines TRBV6-1 with TRBJ2-5; 10 bases agree with TRBD2. The CDR3 has 16 amino acids. Looked up from germline, CDR1 is MNHNS and CDR2 is SASEGT. V gave up 2 bases and J gave up 5 bases; unmatched junction bases: 8. CDR3 in DNA: TGTGCCAGCAGTGAATTGGGGGGACTAGCGAAGGAGACCCAGTACTTC. This gives the protein CASSELGGLAKETQYF.

The chain employs TRBV7-9 and TRBJ1-5; a possible D gene is TRBD1 (6 bases). The CDR3 is 16 amino acids. With 1 base removed from V and 7 bases from J, the gap between germline ends came to 17 bases. CDR1 SEHNR and CDR2 FQNEAQ come from the germline V gene (reference sequence). This chain's CDR3 is CASSLGGRDKGQPQHF. In DNA form, the CDR3 reads TGTGCCAGCAGCTTAGGGGGAAGGGACAAGGGACAGCCCCAGCATTTT.

V is TRBV7-9 and J is TRBJ2-3, with TRBD2 matching over 11 bases. The CDR3 has 14 residues. V lost 6 bases and J lost 4; bases outside the gene matches: 3. Germline values: CDR1 SEHNR, CDR2 FQNEAQ (reference sequence). CDR3 DNA: TGTGCCAGCAGTAGCGGGGGGGCTCCAGATACGCAGTATTTT. Amino acids: CASSSGGAPDTQYF.

CDR3 nucleotide sequence: TGTGCCAGCAGCCACGGGGCGGGGGCATGGAACACTGAAGCTTTCTTT. Its translation: CASSHGAGAWNTEAFF. V is TRBV7-8 and J is TRBJ1-1, with D maybe TRBD1 (6 bases). The V gene lost 5 bases and the J gene lost 1 base, with 17 bases spanning the gap. The CDR3 contains 16 residues. Germline assignment: CDR1 SGHVS and CDR2 FQNEAQ.

The chain has TRBV4-2 and TRBJ1-1; no reliable D call. Per the germline V gene, CDR1 is LGHNA and CDR2 is YNFKEQ. The CDR3 contains 14 residues. V was cut by 0 bases and J by 1 base, with 6 bases left in between. The CDR3 DNA is TGTGCCAGCAGCCAAGATTCGGGGAACACTGAAGCTTTCTTT. This encodes CASSQDSGNTEAFF.

This clone appeared once. This CDR3 reads CASRLSPDFYEQYF. DNA for the CDR3: TGTGCCAGCAGGCTATCGCCGGACTTCTACGAGCAGTACTTC. The rearrangement links TRBV2 to TRBJ2-7, with TRBD2 as a possible D gene (5 bases). This CDR3 has 14 residues. V shed 6 bases and J shed 3 bases, with 15 bases lying between them. Per the germline V gene, CDR1 is SNHLY and CDR2 is FYNNEI.

The CDR3 region has the DNA TGTGCCAGTAGTATAGCGGGAGGGCTGAGGGAGCAGTACTTC. It codes for CASSIAGGLREQYF. The chain joins TRBV19 to TRBJ2-7; 8 bases are a match to TRBD2. The length of the CDR3 is 14 residues. Germline V gene data show CDR1 as LNHDA and CDR2 as SQIVND (reference sequence). The ends lost 1 base at V and 7 bases at J; junction bases unmatched: 6.

The chain employs TRBV4-3 and TRBJ1-6; D perhaps matches TRBD1 (5 bases). V was shortened by 4 bases and J by 6 bases, with 16 bases between the two germline ends. The CDR3 length is 16 residues. CDR1 and CDR2 (germline): LGHNA, YSLEER. The CDR3 coding sequence is TGCGCCAGCAGCCCTAAGTTCCAGGGTCCTAATTCACCCCTCCACTTT. Its translation is CASSPKFQGPNSPLHF.

The chain combines TRBV7-8 with TRBJ1-5, with 9 nucleotides matching TRBD1. CDR3 length equals 15 residues. V was pared by 5 bases and J by 3 bases, with 5 bases of the junction left unmatched. Germline V gene sequence: CDR1 SGHVS, CDR2 FQNEAQ. The CDR3 DNA reads TGTGCCAGCAGCGTTGACAGGGGGGACAATCAGCCCCAGCATTTT. Translation: CASSVDRGDNQPQHF.

The CDR3 spells CAWSTAGGYQETQYF. The CDR3 DNA sequence: TGTGCCTGGAGTACGGCAGGGGGGTACCAAGAGACCCAGTACTTC. This sequence joins TRBV30 and TRBJ2-5; the D gene is possibly TRBD1 (7 bases). CDR3 length equals 15 residues. V shed 2 bases and J shed 0 bases, with 13 bases lying between them. The germline V gene has CDR1 GTSNPN and CDR2 SVGIG (reference sequence).

The CDR3 here is CAISGQDKWNEQFF. The CDR3 DNA is TGTGCCATCAGTGGACAGGATAAATGGAATGAGCAGTTCTTC. The chain carries TRBV10-3 and TRBJ2-1; a possible D gene is TRBD1 (6 bases). Trimming shortened V by 4 bases and J by 7 bases, and 14 bases separated the two germline ends. Germline assignment: CDR1 ENHRY and CDR2 SYGVKD. The CDR3 covers 14 residues.

This chain joins TRBV6-1 and TRBJ2-1, with a weak D call TRBD1 (5 bases). Germline V gene data show CDR1 as MNHNS and CDR2 as SASEGT. V lost 6 bases, J lost 0 bases, and 12 bases lay in between. The CDR3 loop spans 15 amino acids. The CDR3 DNA follows: TGTGCCAGCAGAGCAGGGTTCAGCTCCTACAATGAGCAGTTCTTC. Translating it yields CASRAGFSSYNEQFF.